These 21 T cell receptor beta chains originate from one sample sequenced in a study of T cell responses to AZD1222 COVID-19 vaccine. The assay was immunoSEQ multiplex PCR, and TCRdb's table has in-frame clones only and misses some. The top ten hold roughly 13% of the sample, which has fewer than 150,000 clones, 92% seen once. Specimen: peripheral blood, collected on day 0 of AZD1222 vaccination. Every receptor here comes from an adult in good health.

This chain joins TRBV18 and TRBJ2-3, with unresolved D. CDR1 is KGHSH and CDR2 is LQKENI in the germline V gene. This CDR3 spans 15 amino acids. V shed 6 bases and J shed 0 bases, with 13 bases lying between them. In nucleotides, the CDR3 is TGTGCCAGCTCTAGAGACCCGACTAGCACAGATACGCAGTATTTT. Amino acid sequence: CASSRDPTSTDTQYF.

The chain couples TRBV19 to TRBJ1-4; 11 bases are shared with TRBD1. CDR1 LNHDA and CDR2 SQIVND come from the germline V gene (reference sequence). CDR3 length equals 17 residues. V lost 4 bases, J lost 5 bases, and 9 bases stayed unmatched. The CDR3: CASSTPDRGLANEKLFF. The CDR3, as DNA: TGTGCCAGTAGTACCCCGGACAGGGGGCTGGCCAATGAAAAACTGTTTTTT.

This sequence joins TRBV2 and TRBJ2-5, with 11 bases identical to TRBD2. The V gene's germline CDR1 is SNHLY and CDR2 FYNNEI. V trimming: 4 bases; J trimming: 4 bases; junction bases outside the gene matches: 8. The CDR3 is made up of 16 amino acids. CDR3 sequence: CASSGTSGGWAETQYF. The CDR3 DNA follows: TGTGCCAGCAGTGGTACTAGCGGGGGTTGGGCAGAGACCCAGTACTTC.

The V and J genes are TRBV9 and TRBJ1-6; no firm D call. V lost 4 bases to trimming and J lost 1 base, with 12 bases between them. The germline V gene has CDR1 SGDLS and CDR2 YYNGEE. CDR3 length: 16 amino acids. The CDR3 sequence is CASSPYVESYNSPLHF. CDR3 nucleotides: TGTGCCAGCAGCCCCTATGTTGAGTCCTATAATTCACCCCTCCACTTT.

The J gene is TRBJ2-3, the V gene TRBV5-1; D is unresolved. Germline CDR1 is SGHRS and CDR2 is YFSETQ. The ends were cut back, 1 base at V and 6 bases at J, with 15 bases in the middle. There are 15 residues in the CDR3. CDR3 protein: CASSLLRRAVDTQYF. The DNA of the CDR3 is TGCGCCAGCAGCTTGCTCCGGCGAGCTGTTGATACGCAGTATTTT.

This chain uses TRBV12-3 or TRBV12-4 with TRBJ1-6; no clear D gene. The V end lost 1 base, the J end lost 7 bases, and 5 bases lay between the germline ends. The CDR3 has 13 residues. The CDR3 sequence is CASSLVGNSPLHF. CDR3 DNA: TGTGCCAGCAGTTTAGTGGGAAATTCACCCCTCCACTTT.

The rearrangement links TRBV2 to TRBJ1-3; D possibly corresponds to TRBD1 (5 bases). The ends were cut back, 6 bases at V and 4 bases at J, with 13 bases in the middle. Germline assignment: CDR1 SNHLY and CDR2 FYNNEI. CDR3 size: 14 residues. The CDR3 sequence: CASRLDQGGNTIYF. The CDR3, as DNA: TGTGCCAGCAGACTGGACCAGGGAGGAAACACCATATATTTT.

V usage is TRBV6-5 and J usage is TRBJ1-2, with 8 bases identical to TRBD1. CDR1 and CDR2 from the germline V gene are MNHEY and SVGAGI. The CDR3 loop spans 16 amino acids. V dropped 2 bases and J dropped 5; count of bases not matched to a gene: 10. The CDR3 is CASSYPNDRGEYGYTF. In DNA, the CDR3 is TGTGCCAGCAGTTACCCGAACGACAGGGGTGAATATGGCTACACCTTC.

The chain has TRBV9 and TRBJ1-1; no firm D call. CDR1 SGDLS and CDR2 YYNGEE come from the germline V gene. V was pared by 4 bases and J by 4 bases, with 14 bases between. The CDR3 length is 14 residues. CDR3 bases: TGTGCCAGCAGCAAACGACGGATGGGCACTGAAGCTTTCTTT. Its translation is CASSKRRMGTEAFF.

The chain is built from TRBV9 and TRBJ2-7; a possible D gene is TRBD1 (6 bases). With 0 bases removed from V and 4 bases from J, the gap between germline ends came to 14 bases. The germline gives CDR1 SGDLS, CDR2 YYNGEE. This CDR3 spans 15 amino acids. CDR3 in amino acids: CASSVAPGAVYEQYF. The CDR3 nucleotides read TGTGCCAGCAGCGTAGCCCCAGGGGCGGTGTACGAGCAGTACTTC.

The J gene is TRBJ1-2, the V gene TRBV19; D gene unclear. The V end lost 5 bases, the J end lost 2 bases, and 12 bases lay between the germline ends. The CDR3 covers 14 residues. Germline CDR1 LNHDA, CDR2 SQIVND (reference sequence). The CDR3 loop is CASSWTLQNYGYTF. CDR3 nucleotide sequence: TGTGCCAGTAGTTGGACCCTACAAAACTATGGCTACACCTTC.

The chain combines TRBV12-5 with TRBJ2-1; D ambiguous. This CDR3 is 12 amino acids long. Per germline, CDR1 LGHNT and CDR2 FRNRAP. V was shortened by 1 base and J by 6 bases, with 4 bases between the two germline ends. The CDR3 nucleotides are TGTGCTAGTGGTTTGGCCCTCAATGAGCAGTTCTTC. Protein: CASGLALNEQFF. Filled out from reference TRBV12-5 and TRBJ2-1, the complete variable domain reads DARVTQTPRHKVTEMGQEVTMRCQPILGHNTVFWYRQTMMQGLELLAYFRNRAPLDDSGMPKDRFSAEMPDATLATLKIQPSEPRDSAVYFCASGLALNEQFFGPGTRLTVL.

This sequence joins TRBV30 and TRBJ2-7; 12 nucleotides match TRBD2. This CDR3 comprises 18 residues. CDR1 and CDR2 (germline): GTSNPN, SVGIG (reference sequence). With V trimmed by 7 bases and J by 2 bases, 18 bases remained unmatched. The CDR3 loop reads CASSPSRTSGNTAYEQYF. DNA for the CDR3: TGTGCCTCCTCGCCCTCCAGGACTAGCGGGAATACCGCCTACGAGCAGTACTTC.

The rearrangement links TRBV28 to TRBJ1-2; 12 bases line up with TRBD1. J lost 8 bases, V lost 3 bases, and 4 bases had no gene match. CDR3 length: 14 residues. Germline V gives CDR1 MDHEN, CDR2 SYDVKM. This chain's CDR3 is CASSFRDRGQGYTF. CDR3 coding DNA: TGTGCCAGCAGTTTCCGGGACAGGGGGCAAGGCTACACCTTC.

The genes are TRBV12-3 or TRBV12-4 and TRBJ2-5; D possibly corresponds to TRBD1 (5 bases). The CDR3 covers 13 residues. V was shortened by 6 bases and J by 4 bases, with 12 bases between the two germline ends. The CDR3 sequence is CASSGQGRETQYF. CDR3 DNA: TGTGCCAGCAGCGGCCAGGGTCGAGAGACCCAGTACTTC.

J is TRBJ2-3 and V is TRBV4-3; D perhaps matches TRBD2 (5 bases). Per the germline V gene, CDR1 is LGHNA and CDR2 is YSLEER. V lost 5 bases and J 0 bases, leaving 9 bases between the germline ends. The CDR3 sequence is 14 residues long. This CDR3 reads CASSASPSTDTQYF. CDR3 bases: TGCGCCAGCAGCGCTAGCCCCAGCACAGATACGCAGTATTTT.

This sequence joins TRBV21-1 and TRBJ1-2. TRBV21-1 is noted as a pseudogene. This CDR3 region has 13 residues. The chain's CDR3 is CASSTRQEHGYTF. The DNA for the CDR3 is TGTGCCAGCAGCACGCGGCAGGAGCATGGCTACACCTTC.

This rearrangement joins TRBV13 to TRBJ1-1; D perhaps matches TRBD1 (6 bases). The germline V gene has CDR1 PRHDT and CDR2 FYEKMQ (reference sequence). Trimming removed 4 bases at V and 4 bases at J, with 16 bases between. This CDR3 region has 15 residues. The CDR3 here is CASSSTEGGVTEAFF. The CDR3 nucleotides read TGTGCCAGCAGCTCCACGGAGGGGGGGGTCACTGAAGCTTTCTTT.

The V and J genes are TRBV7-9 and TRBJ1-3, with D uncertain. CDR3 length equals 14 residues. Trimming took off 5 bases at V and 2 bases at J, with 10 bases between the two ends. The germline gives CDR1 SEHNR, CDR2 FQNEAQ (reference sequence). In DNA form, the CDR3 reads TGTGCCAGCAGCCCGTCGACCGCTGGAAACACCATATATTTT. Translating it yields CASSPSTAGNTIYF.

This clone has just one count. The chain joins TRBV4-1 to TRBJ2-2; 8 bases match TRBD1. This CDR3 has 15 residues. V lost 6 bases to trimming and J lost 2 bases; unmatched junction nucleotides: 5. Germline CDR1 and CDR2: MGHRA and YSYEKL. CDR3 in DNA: TGCGCCAGCAGTCCTGACAGGGGAAACACCGGGGAGCTGTTTTTT. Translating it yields CASSPDRGNTGELFF.

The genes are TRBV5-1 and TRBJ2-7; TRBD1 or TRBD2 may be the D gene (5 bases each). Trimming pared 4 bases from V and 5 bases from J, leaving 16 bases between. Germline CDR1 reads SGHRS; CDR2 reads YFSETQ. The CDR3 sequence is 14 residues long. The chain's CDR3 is CASSLKYGTDEQYF. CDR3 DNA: TGCGCCAGCAGCCTAAAATACGGGACGGACGAGCAGTACTTC.